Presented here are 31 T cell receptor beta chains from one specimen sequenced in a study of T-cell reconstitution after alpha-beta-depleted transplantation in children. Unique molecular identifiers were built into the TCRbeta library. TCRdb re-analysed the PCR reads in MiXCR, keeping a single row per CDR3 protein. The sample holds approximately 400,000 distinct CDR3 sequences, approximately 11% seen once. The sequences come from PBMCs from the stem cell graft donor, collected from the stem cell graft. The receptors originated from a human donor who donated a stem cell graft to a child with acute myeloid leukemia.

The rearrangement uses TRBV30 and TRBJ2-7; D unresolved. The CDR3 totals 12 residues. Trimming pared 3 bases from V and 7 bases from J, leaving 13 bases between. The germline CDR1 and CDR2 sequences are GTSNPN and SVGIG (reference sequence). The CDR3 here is CAWSRSLREQYF. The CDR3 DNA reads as TGTGCCTGGAGCCGCAGCCTTCGTGAGCAGTACTTC.

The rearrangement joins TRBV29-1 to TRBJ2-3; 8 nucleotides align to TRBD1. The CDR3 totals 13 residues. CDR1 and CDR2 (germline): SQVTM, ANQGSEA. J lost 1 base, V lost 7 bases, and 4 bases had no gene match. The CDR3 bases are TGCAGCGGACAGGGGAGTCGCACAGATACGCAGTATTTT. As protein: CSGQGSRTDTQYF.

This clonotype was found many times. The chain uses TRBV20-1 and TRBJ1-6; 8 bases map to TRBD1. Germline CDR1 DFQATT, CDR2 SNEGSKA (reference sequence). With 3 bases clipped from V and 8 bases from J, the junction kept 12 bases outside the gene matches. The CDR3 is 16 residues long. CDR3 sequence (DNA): TGCAGTGCTAGCCCCGCAGGGGGCAGAGGTGATTCACCCCTCCACTTT. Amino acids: CSASPAGGRGDSPLHF.

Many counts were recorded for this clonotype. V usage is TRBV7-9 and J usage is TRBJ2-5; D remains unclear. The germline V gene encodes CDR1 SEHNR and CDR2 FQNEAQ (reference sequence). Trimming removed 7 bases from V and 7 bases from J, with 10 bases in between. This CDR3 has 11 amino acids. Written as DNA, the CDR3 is TGTGCCAGCACGAAGGCAGGGACCCAGTACTTC. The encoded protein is CASTKAGTQYF.

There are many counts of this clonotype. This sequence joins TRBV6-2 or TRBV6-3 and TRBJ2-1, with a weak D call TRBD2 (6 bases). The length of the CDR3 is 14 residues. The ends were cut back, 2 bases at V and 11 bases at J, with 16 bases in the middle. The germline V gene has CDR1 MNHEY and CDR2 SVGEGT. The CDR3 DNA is TGTGCCAGCAGTTACAATGAGGTCCGGGGGAAGCAGTTCTTC. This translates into CASSYNEVRGKQFF.

In nucleotides, the CDR3 is TGTGCCAGCAGCCGTATCGAGGGGCGTGAGACCCAGTACTTC. It is translated as CASSRIEGRETQYF. J is TRBJ2-5 and V is TRBV6-1; either TRBD1 or TRBD2 may fit D (5 bases each). Germline lookup yields CDR1 MNHNS and CDR2 SASEGT. The germline V and J ends were trimmed by 6 bases and 5 bases, with 16 bases remaining between them. There are 14 residues in the CDR3.

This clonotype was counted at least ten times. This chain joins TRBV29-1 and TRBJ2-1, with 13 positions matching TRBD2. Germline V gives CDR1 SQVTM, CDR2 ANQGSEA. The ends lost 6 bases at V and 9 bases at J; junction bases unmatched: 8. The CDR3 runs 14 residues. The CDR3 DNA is TGCAGCGTCCACAGGACTAGCGGGAGAGGTGAGCAGTTCTTC. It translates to CSVHRTSGRGEQFF.

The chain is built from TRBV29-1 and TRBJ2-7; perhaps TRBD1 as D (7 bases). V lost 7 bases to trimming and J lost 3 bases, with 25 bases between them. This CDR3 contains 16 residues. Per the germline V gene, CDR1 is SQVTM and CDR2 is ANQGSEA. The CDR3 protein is CSAVQTGTRGSYEQYF. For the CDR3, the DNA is TGCAGCGCCGTCCAGACAGGGACTCGTGGGAGCTACGAGCAGTACTTC.

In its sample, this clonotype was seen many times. The CDR3 here is CASSHDMRAFF. The CDR3 DNA is TGTGCCAGCAGCCACGACATGCGAGCTTTCTTT. The gene calls are TRBV12-3 or TRBV12-4 and TRBJ1-1; no reliable D call. V shed 6 bases and J shed 10 bases, with 12 bases lying between them. This CDR3 comprises 11 residues.

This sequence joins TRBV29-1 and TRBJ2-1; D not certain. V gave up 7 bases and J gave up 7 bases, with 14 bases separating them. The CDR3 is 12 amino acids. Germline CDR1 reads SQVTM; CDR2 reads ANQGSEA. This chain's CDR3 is CSGGRVVNEQFF. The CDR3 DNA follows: TGCAGCGGTGGACGTGTTGTGAATGAGCAGTTCTTC.

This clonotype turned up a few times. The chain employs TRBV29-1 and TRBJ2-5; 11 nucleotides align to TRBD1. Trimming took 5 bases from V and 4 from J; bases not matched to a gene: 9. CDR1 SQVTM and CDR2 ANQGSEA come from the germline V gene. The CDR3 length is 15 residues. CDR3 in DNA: TGCAGCGTTCGCCGGGACAGGGGGTATAGAGAGACCCAGTACTTC. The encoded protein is CSVRRDRGYRETQYF.

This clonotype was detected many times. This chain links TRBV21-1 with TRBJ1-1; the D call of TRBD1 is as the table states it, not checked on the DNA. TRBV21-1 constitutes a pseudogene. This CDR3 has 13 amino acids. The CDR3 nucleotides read TGTGCCACACTCGGGGCAGAGAACACTGAAGCTTTCTTT. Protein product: CATLGAENTEAFF.

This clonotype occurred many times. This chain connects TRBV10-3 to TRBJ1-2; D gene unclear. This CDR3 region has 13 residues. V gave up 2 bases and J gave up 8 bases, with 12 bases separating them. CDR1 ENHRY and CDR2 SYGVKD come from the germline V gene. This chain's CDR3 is CAISERTEKGYTF. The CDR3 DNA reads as TGTGCCATCAGTGAGAGGACCGAGAAAGGCTACACCTTC.

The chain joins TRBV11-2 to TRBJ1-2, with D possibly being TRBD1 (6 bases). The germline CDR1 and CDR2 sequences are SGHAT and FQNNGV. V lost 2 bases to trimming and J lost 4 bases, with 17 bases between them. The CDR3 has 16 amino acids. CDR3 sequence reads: CASSLSATDSPYGYTF. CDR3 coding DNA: TGTGCCAGCAGCTTATCTGCCACGGACAGTCCCTATGGCTACACCTTC.

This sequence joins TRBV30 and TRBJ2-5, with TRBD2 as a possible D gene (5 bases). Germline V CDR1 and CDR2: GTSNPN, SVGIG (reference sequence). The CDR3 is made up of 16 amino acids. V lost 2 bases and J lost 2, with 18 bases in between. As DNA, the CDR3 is TGTGCCTGGAGTTCAGGCGGGCGCATGGGGCAAGAGACCCAGTACTTC. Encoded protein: CAWSSGGRMGQETQYF.

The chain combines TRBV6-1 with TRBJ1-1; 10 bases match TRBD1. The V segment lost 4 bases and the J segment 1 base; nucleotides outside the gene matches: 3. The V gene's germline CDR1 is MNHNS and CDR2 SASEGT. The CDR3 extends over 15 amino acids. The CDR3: CASSGDRGGNTEAFF. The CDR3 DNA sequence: TGTGCCAGCAGTGGGGACAGGGGAGGGAACACTGAAGCTTTCTTT.

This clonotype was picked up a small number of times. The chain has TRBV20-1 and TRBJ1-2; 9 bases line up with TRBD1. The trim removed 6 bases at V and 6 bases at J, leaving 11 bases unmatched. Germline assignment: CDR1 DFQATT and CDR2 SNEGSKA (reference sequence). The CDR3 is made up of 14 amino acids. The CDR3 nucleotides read TGCAGTGCCCTGGGACAGGGACCATCGCATGGCTACACCTTC. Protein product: CSALGQGPSHGYTF.

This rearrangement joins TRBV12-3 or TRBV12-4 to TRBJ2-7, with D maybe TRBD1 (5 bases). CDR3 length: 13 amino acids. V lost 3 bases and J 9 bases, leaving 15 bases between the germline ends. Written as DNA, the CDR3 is TGTGCCAGCAGTTTTGGGGCTCCCCAGGGGCAGTACTTC. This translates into CASSFGAPQGQYF.

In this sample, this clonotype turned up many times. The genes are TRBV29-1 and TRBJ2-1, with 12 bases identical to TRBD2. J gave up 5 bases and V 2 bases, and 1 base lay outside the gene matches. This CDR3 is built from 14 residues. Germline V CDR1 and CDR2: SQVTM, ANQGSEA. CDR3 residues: CSVERLAGDNEQFF. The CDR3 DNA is TGCAGCGTTGAAAGACTAGCGGGAGACAATGAGCAGTTCTTC.

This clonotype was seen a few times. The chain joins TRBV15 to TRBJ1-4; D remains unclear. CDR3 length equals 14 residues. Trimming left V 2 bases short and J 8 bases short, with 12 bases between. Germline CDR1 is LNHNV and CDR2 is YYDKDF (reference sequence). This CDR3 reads CATSRSRQVEKLFF. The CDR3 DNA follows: TGTGCCACCAGCAGATCCCGTCAAGTCGAAAAACTGTTTTTT.

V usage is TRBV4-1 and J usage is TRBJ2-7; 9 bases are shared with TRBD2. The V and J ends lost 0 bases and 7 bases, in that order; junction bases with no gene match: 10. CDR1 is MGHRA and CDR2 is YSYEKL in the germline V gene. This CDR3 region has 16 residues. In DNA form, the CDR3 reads TGCGCCAGCAGCCAAGATGGGGTAGCGGGAGCGGGGGAGCAGTACTTC. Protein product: CASSQDGVAGAGEQYF.

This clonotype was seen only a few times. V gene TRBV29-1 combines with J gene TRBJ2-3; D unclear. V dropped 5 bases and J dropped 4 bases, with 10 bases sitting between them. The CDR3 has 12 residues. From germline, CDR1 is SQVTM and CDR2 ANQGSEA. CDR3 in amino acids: CSVPSVPDTQYF. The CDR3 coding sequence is TGCAGCGTTCCTTCGGTCCCAGATACGCAGTATTTT.

The DNA for the CDR3 is TGCAGTGGCAGGACAGGGGGCGGGGGAGAGACCCAGTACTTC. Translated: CSGRTGGGGETQYF. The chain carries TRBV20-1 and TRBJ2-5; 11 bases are shared with TRBD1. Germline V gives CDR1 DFQATT, CDR2 SNEGSKA (reference sequence). The CDR3 is 14 residues long. The J segment lost 4 bases and the V segment lost 7 bases, leaving 8 bases of the junction unmatched.

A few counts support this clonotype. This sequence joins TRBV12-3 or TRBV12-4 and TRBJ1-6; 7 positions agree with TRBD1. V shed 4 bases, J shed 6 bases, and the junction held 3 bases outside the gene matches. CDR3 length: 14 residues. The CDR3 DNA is TGTGCCAGCAGTTGGTACAGGGGTAATTCACCCCTCCACTTT. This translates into CASSWYRGNSPLHF.

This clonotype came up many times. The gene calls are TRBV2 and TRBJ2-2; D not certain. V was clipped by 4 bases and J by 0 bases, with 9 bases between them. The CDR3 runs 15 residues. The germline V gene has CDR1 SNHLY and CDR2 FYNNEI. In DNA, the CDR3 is TGTGCCAGCAGTGCTCACCCCGCGAACACCGGGGAGCTGTTTTTT. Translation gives CASSAHPANTGELFF.

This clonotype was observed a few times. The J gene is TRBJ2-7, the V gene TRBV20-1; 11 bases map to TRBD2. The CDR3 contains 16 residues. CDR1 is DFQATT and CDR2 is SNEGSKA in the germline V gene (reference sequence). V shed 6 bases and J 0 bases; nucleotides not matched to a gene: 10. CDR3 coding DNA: TGCAGTGCCGCCGGGACTAGCGGATCGAGCTCCTACGAGCAGTACTTC. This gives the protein CSAAGTSGSSSYEQYF.

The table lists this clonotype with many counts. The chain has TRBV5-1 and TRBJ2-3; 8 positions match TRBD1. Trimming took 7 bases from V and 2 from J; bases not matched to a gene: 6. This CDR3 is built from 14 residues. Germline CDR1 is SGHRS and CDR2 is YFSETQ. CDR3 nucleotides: TGCGCCAGCCACGGGGGACAGGTCACAGATACGCAGTATTTT. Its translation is CASHGGQVTDTQYF.

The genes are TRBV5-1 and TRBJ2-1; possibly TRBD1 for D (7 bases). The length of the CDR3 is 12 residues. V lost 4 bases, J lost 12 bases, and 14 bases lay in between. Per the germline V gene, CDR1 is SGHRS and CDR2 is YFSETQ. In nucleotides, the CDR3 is TGCGCCAGCAGCGGCGGGACAGCGGGGCAGTTCTTC. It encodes CASSGGTAGQFF.

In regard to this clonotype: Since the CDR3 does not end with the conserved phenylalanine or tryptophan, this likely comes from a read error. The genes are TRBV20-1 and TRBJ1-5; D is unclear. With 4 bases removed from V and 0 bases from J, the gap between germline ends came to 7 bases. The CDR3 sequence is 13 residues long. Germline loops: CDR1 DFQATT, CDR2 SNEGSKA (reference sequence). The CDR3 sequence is CSAIGVSNQPQHY. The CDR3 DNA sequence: TGCAGTGCTATAGGCGTTAGCAATCAGCCCCAGCATTAT.

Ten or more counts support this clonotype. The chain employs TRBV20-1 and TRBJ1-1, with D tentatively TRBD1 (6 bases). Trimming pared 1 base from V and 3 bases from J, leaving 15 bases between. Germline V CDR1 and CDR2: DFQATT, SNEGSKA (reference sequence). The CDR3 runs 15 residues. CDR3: CSARGVTGADTEAFF. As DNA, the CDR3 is TGCAGTGCTAGAGGTGTGACGGGGGCCGACACTGAAGCTTTCTTT.

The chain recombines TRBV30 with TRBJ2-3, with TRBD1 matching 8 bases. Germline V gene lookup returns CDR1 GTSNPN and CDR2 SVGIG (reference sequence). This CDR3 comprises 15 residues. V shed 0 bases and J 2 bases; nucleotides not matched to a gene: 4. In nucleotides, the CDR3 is TGTGCCTGGAGTGTACAGGGGGGTTCCACAGATACGCAGTATTTT. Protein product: CAWSVQGGSTDTQYF.